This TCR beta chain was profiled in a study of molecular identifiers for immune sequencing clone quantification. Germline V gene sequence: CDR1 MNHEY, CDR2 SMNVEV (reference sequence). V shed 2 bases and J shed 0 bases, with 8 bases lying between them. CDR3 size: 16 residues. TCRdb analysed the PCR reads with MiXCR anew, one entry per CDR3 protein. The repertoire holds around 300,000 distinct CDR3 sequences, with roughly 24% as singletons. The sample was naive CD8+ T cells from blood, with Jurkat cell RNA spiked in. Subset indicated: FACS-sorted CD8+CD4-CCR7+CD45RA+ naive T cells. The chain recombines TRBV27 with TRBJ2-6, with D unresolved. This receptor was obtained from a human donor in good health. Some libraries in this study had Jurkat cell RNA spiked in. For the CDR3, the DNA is TGTGCCAGCAGTTTAGTGACGGTCTCTGGGGCCAACGTCCTGACTTTC. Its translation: CASSLVTVSGANVLTF.